This TCR beta chain was recovered during a study of vaccination and CD4 T cells after COVID-19. Across the whole study: Convalescent donors totaled six males and four females, including two who were Hispanic.

The Oncomine TCR Beta short-read assay was applied to DNA of cultured CD4+ T cells. One entry per CDR3 protein results from TCRdb running MiXCR on the PCR reads. Seen here are some 12,000 distinct CDR3 sequences, roughly 73% observed once, and the top ten hold around 10%. Treatment in this sample: roughly ten-day PBMC culture with coronavirus spike peptide pools or control peptides (ViraFEST assay). This CDR3 spans 13 amino acids. V lost 6 bases to trimming and J lost 6 bases, with 14 bases between them. Germline loops: CDR1 KGHSH, CDR2 LQKENI. Comment on this clonotype: Its antigen is still unknown.

The source of this sequence is a human donor who had recovered from COVID-19. V is TRBV18 and J is TRBJ1-1; TRBD1 might be the D (5 bases). Source material: CD4+ T cells from blood, cultured in vitro. The CDR3 region is CASSQIWGSEAFF. CDR3 DNA: TGTGCCAGCTCCCAGATTTGGGGGTCTGAAGCTTTCTTT.